Described below is a single T cell receptor (beta chain) sequence and its context. Regarding time point: newly diagnosed GD, antithyroid drugs for less than 3 months. The TCR library used RNA extracted from PBMCs. The data originate from a study of regulatory T cells in long-lasting Graves disease. iRepertoire HTBI primers and Arm-PCR of CDR3 regions built TCR beta libraries. TCRdb re-called the multiplex PCR reads with MiXCR, one entry per CDR3 protein. This table has over 400,000 distinct CDR3 sequences, roughly 15% appearing once. These records were also assigned to another study, of T cells in Graves' hyperthyroidism and ophthalmopathy. That study adds: Most thyroid-expanded clonotypes above 0.001 were also found in blood.

The sequencing used peripheral blood mononuclear cells (PBMCs), collected at new diagnosis, from a patient treated with antithyroid drugs. The clonotype comes from a woman aged 45-65 years with Graves disease.

The CDR3 coding sequence is TGTGCCAGCAGCGATACTAGCGGCCCCTACGAGCAGTTCTTC. It specifies CASSDTSGPYEQFF. This chain links TRBV11-2 with TRBJ2-1, with 8 bases matching TRBD2. Unmatched junction bases numbered 10, after V lost 5 bases and J lost 10 bases. Germline V gene sequence: CDR1 SGHAT, CDR2 FQNNGV. The CDR3 consists of 14 residues.